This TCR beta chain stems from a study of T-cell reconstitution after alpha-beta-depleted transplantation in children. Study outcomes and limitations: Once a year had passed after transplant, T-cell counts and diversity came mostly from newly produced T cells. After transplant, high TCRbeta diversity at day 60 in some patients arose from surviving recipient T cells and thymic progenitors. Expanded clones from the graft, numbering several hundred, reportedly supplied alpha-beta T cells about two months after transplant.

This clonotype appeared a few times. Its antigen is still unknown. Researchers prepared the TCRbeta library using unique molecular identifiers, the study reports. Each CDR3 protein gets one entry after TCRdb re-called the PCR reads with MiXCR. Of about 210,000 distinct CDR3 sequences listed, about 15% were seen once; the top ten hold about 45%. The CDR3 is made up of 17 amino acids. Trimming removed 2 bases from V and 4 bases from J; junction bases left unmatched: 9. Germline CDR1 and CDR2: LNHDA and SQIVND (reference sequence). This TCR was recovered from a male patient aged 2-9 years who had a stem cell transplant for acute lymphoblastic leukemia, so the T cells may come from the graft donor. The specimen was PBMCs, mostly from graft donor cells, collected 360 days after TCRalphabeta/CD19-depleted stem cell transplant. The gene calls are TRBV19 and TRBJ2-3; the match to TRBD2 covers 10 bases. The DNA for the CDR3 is TGTGCCAGTAGTATATGGTCCCTAGCGGGGGACCCAGATACGCAGTATTTT. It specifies CASSIWSLAGDPDTQYF.